Below are 15 T cell receptor beta chains sequenced from a single sample in a study of blood T cell repertoires in COVID-19. Measured with immunoSEQ multiplex PCR; TCRdb has only the in-frame clones, and not every one. The repertoire holds 120,000 to 150,000 clones, with 84% as singletons. Specimen: PBMCs or T cells enriched from blood (not recorded which). These receptor sequences come from a woman aged 45-65 years who had been exposed to COVID-19.

The chain recombines TRBV19 with TRBJ1-1; D is ambiguous. Germline loops: CDR1 LNHDA, CDR2 SQIVND (reference sequence). V dropped 7 bases and J dropped 5 bases, with 8 bases sitting between them. The CDR3 sequence is 11 residues long. CDR3 DNA: TGTGCCAGTATAGATTCGACTGAAGCTTTCTTT. It yields the protein CASIDSTEAFF.

The CDR3 sequence: CASSLLAGGPIGYEQYF. The DNA for the CDR3 is TGTGCCAGCAGCTTACTAGCGGGGGGGCCGATAGGCTACGAGCAGTACTTC. The chain links TRBV7-3 to TRBJ2-7, with 12 positions matching TRBD2. V lost 2 bases, J lost 3 bases, and 8 bases stayed unmatched. Germline V lookup: CDR1 SGHTA, CDR2 FQGTGA. CDR3 size: 17 residues.

This clone was picked up one time. J is TRBJ1-2 and V is TRBV7-2, with 7 bases aligning to TRBD1. V trimming: 5 bases; J trimming: 5 bases; junction bases outside the gene matches: 5. The germline gives CDR1 SGHTA, CDR2 FQGNSA. The CDR3 is made up of 13 amino acids. The CDR3 is CASSRDSFYGYTF. CDR3 sequence (DNA): TGTGCCAGCAGCCGGGACAGCTTTTATGGCTACACCTTC.

The V gene is TRBV12-5, the J gene TRBJ1-1; TRBD1 matches 9 bases. This CDR3 is 14 amino acids long. In germline, CDR1 is LGHNT, CDR2 FRNRAP. The V and J ends lost 6 bases and 3 bases, in that order; junction bases with no gene match: 5. CDR3 residues: CASGRGQGHTEAFF. The DNA of the CDR3 is TGTGCTAGTGGAAGGGGACAGGGCCACACTGAAGCTTTCTTT. The whole variable domain, filled in from reference TRBV12-5 and TRBJ1-1, reads DARVTQTPRHKVTEMGQEVTMRCQPILGHNTVFWYRQTMMQGLELLAYFRNRAPLDDSGMPKDRFSAEMPDATLATLKIQPSEPRDSAVYFCASGRGQGHTEAFFGQGTRLTVV.

This rearrangement joins TRBV4-1 to TRBJ1-5, with 8 bases aligning to TRBD1. CDR1 and CDR2 (germline): MGHRA, YSYEKL. V dropped 1 base and J dropped 6; count of bases not matched to a gene: 2. The CDR3 totals 14 residues. CDR3 region: CASSQGTGSQPQHF. In nucleotides, the CDR3 is TGCGCCAGCAGCCAAGGGACAGGGAGTCAGCCCCAGCATTTT.

The CDR3 here is CASGFGAFDRERPLHF. For the CDR3, the DNA is TGTGCTAGTGGTTTCGGGGCCTTCGACAGGGAAAGACCCCTCCACTTT. The chain employs TRBV12-5 and TRBJ1-6; 7 bases agree with TRBD1. V shed 3 bases and J 12 bases; nucleotides not matched to a gene: 14. The germline CDR1 and CDR2 sequences are LGHNT and FRNRAP. This CDR3 region has 16 residues.

V is TRBV18 and J is TRBJ2-7; TRBD2 aligns across 13 bases. CDR3 length equals 17 residues. CDR1 is KGHSH and CDR2 is LQKENI in the germline V gene. The V and J ends lost 6 bases and 0 bases, in that order; junction bases with no gene match: 8. The CDR3 sequence is CASSLGTSGVSSYEQYF. Here the CDR3 DNA reads TGTGCCAGCTCTCTCGGGACTAGCGGGGTTAGCTCCTACGAGCAGTACTTC.

V is TRBV9 and J is TRBJ1-3, with 8 positions matching TRBD1. This CDR3 has 17 amino acids. J gave up 2 bases and V 3 bases, and 10 bases lay outside the gene matches. Germline V CDR1 and CDR2: SGDLS, YYNGEE. The DNA of the CDR3 is TGTGCCAGCAGCGGAACAAGGGGCAGGGGGCCTGGAAACACCATATATTTT. The encoded protein is CASSGTRGRGPGNTIYF.

V usage is TRBV11-2 and J usage is TRBJ1-5; 9 bases are shared with TRBD1. Trimming removed 5 bases from V and 5 bases from J; junction bases left unmatched: 7. The germline V gene encodes CDR1 SGHAT and CDR2 FQNNGV. The CDR3 contains 15 residues. The CDR3 sequence: CASSPDRGRYQPQHF. CDR3 bases: TGTGCCAGCAGCCCGGACAGGGGTCGTTATCAGCCCCAGCATTTT. Full variable domain (missing parts from reference TRBV11-2 and TRBJ1-5): EAGVAQSPRYKIIEKRQSVAFWCNPISGHATLYWYQQILGQGPKLLIQFQNNGVVDDSQLPKDRFSAERLKGVDSTLKIQPAKLEDSAVYLCASSPDRGRYQPQHFGDGTRLSIL.

V gene TRBV7-9 combines with J gene TRBJ1-4; a possible D gene is TRBD1 (5 bases). CDR3 length: 17 amino acids. V lost 2 bases, J lost 0 bases, and 13 bases lay in between. Germline V lookup: CDR1 SEHNR, CDR2 FQNEAQ (reference sequence). The CDR3 DNA reads TGTGCCAGCAGCTTATGGGGCAGTTCGGCAACTAATGAAAAACTGTTTTTT. Translating gives CASSLWGSSATNEKLFF.

The chain combines TRBV4-1 with TRBJ1-3; 8 nucleotides line up with TRBD1. Trimming removed 1 base from V and 1 base from J; junction bases left unmatched: 6. The germline CDR1 and CDR2 sequences are MGHRA and YSYEKL. The CDR3 length is 17 residues. CDR3: CASSQVAGGLSGNTIYF. The DNA of the CDR3 is TGCGCCAGCAGCCAAGTGGCAGGGGGCTTGTCTGGAAACACCATATATTTT.

The rearrangement joins TRBV2 to TRBJ1-1, with no clear D. Trimming took off 7 bases at V and 4 bases at J, with 19 bases between the two ends. The CDR3 sequence is 15 residues long. Looked up from germline, CDR1 is SNHLY and CDR2 is FYNNEI. Here the CDR3 DNA reads TGTGCCAGCACTCTACTATTTGACGGATCCACTGAAGCTTTCTTT. Its translation is CASTLLFDGSTEAFF.

The chain links TRBV18 to TRBJ2-7; D is possibly TRBD1 (5 bases). This CDR3 spans 17 amino acids. Germline V gene sequence: CDR1 KGHSH, CDR2 LQKENI. Trimming pared 2 bases from V and 0 bases from J, leaving 17 bases between. As DNA, the CDR3 is TGTGCCAGCTCACCAAATCCACTGACAGCCCTCTCCTACGAGCAGTACTTC. Its protein is CASSPNPLTALSYEQYF.

V usage is TRBV4-3 and J usage is TRBJ2-1; 8 bases match TRBD2. J lost 11 bases, V lost 0 bases, and 6 bases had no gene match. The CDR3 length is 14 residues. In germline, CDR1 is LGHNA, CDR2 YSLEER. The CDR3 sequence is CASSQEPREAQQFF. The DNA for the CDR3 is TGCGCCAGCAGCCAAGAACCGCGGGAGGCACAGCAGTTCTTC.

V and J are TRBV3-1 (or the pseudogene TRBV3-2) and TRBJ2-2; TRBD2 matches at 9 bases. The germline gives CDR1 LGHDT, CDR2 YNNKEL (reference sequence). CDR3 length: 19 residues. V shed 2 bases, J shed 3 bases, and the junction held 13 bases outside the gene matches. CDR3: CASSQTRRGGGRDTGELFF. The DNA for the CDR3 is TGTGCCAGCAGCCAAACACGCAGGGGTGGCGGGAGGGACACCGGGGAGCTGTTTTTT.